The T cell receptor beta chain described here comes from a study of tumor-infiltrating lymphocytes in primary liver carcinoma. In the study overall: The patients, men and women alike, were aged 30 to 69 years.

Turning to this clonotype: Its antigen is not known. Being one base from a much bigger clone, this may be a read error. Since no conserved phenylalanine or tryptophan closes the CDR3, a read error is the likely cause.

Germline DNA was also extracted, while the blood RNA originated from unsorted whole blood. General study results and limits: Tumor-adjacent and tumor-blood pairs displayed less overlap than did pairs of tumor regions. Tumors had a top-250-clone fraction that was significantly higher than blood (p = 0.039).

The V gene end was trimmed by 8 bases and the J gene end by 8 bases; junction bases not matched to a gene: 9. This CDR3 has 13 amino acids. Germline loops: CDR1 MNHNS, CDR2 SASEGT. cDNA specific to TCR beta was made from about 550 ng of total RNA, with a constant-region primer employed for priming. Sequencing libraries for TCR beta derived from three nested multiplex PCR rounds that used slightly modified ARM-PCR. It was with TRBV1-TRBV30 forward primers and a C-beta reverse primer that the first two PCR rounds were run, at around 9 cycles each. TCRdb re-analysed the multiplex PCR reads in MiXCR, keeping a single row per CDR3 protein. The table includes approximately 330,000 distinct CDR3 sequences, less than 70% detected once.

V usage is TRBV6-1 and J usage is TRBJ2-1; 7 bases match TRBD2. The sequence derives from a man in his forties with primary liver carcinoma and hepatitis B virus infection. What was sequenced was peripheral blood. The CDR3 spells CASGKRAGDEQFI. The CDR3 nucleotides read TGTGCCAGCGGGAAAAGGGCGGGAGATGAGCAGTTCATC.